The 32 T cell receptor beta chains listed next were all sequenced from one sample in a study of Ad26.COV2.S vaccination and SARS-CoV-2 variants. Sample treatment: roughly 18 received Ad26.COV2.S at low or high dose, single or two shots; several received placebo; per-sample allocation not given. It was on day 63 after the first vaccine or placebo injection that samples were taken. TCRdb's table, derived via immunoSEQ multiplex PCR, lists solely in-frame clones and lacks some. The sample includes hundreds of thousands of clones, over 75% of them seen just once. Material: peripheral blood, obtained in a trial of Ad26.COV2.S vaccine versus placebo. The receptor set was obtained from a person between 18 and 60 years old who received the Ad26.COV2.S COVID-19 vaccine or a placebo.

The chain recombines TRBV7-6 with TRBJ2-1; the match to TRBD1 covers 7 bases. J was trimmed by 4 bases and V by 0 bases; bases with no gene match: 6. The germline CDR1 and CDR2 sequences are SGHVS and FNYEAQ. The CDR3 has 16 amino acids. Here the CDR3 reads CASSLAYRGLYNEQFF. The CDR3 nucleotides read TGTGCCAGCAGCTTAGCGTACAGGGGCCTTTACAATGAGCAGTTCTTC.

The chain carries TRBV7-2 and TRBJ2-2; perhaps TRBD2 as D (5 bases). Germline CDR1 reads SGHTA; CDR2 reads FQGNSA. Trimming took 5 bases from V and 6 from J, leaving 16 bases between them. The CDR3 runs to 15 residues. CDR3 DNA: TGTGCCAGCAGCCTATCTGACTATAGCGCCGGGGAGCTGTTTTTT. Its translation: CASSLSDYSAGELFF.

This chain links TRBV10-3 with TRBJ1-2; unclear D gene. Trimming left V 3 bases short and J 2 bases short, with 4 bases between. The CDR3 sequence is 12 residues long. Germline V gene lookup returns CDR1 ENHRY and CDR2 SYGVKD. In nucleotides, the CDR3 is TGTGCCATCAGTGACGCAAACTATGGCTACACCTTC. Residues: CAISDANYGYTF.

The chain is built from TRBV2 and TRBJ2-2; 7 positions agree with TRBD1. This CDR3 comprises 14 residues. J lost 8 bases, V lost 4 bases, and 7 bases had no gene match. CDR1 is SNHLY, CDR2 FYNNEI, per germline. CDR3 DNA: TGTGCCAGCAGTGCTCCCCCGGGACAGGGGGAGCTGTTTTTT. Amino acid sequence: CASSAPPGQGELFF. Based on the CDR3 plus reference TRBV2 and TRBJ2-2, the full variable domain is EPEVTQTPSHQVTQMGQEVILRCVPISNHLYFYWYRQILGQKVEFLVSFYNNEISEKSEIFDDQFSVERPDGSNFTLKIRSTKLEDSAMYFCASSAPPGQGELFFGEGSRLTVL.

The chain carries TRBV6-5 and TRBJ2-3; 9 positions match TRBD2. J gave up 6 bases and V 8 bases, and 12 bases lay outside the gene matches. Germline assignment: CDR1 MNHEY and CDR2 SVGAGI. The CDR3 contains 15 residues. CDR3 in amino acids: CASDNRAGGTDTQYF. The CDR3, as DNA: TGTGCCAGCGATAACCGAGCGGGAGGTACGGATACGCAGTATTTT.

This chain joins TRBV10-2 and TRBJ2-5; D unresolved. Looked up from germline, CDR1 is WSHSY and CDR2 is SAAADI. This CDR3 is 11 amino acids long. Between the trimmed V and J ends, which lost 4 bases and 5 bases, there was a span of 5 bases. CDR3 in DNA: TGCGCCAGCAGTGGAATGGAGACCCAGTACTTC. Its translation: CASSGMETQYF.

The chain couples TRBV5-5 to TRBJ1-2; no definite D call. The CDR3 has 13 residues. The germline V gene encodes CDR1 SGHKS and CDR2 YYEKEE (reference sequence). V lost 0 bases to trimming and J lost 5 bases, with 8 bases between them. DNA of the CDR3: TGTGCCAGCAGCTTGGAGCCGGGTTATGGCTACACCTTC. It translates to CASSLEPGYGYTF.

The chain recombines TRBV27 with TRBJ1-1; TRBD1 matches 7 bases. Germline-derived CDR1 and CDR2 are MNHEY and SMNVEV (reference sequence). This CDR3 comprises 14 residues. V shed 4 bases, J shed 0 bases, and the junction held 2 bases outside the gene matches. CDR3 region: CASSWDRLNTEAFF. The CDR3 DNA reads as TGTGCCAGCAGTTGGGACAGACTGAACACTGAAGCTTTCTTT.

This chain connects TRBV5-1 to TRBJ2-1; possibly TRBD2 for D (6 bases). The V and J ends lost 5 bases and 7 bases respectively, with 13 bases between them. CDR1 is SGHRS, CDR2 YFSETQ, per germline. CDR3 length: 13 residues. CDR3 nucleotides: TGCGCCAGCAGTCCGGGACTTACGAATGAGCAGTTCTTC. Translated, it gives CASSPGLTNEQFF.

This clone was detected only a few times. J is TRBJ2-7 and V is TRBV7-3, with D unresolved. Trimming cost V 3 bases and J 5 bases, with 14 bases left between them. The CDR3 extends over 14 amino acids. The V gene's germline CDR1 is SGHTA and CDR2 FQGTGA. In DNA, the CDR3 is TGTGCCAGCAGCTTCGGCGGTTTCGCCCACGAGCAGTACTTC. As protein: CASSFGGFAHEQYF.

In DNA, the CDR3 is TGTGCCAGCAGTCCCAGACTAGCGGGAGAAGGGGAGCTGTTTTTT. Translating gives CASSPRLAGEGELFF. The chain combines TRBV6-5 with TRBJ2-2; the match to TRBD2 covers 12 bases. Germline loops: CDR1 MNHEY, CDR2 SVGAGI. The CDR3 has 15 residues. J lost 8 bases, V lost 5 bases, and 6 bases had no gene match.

This chain joins TRBV27 and TRBJ1-5, with a possible D match to TRBD1 (5 bases). This CDR3 contains 14 residues. V shed 4 bases and J shed 3 bases, with 10 bases lying between them. The germline V gene encodes CDR1 MNHEY and CDR2 SMNVEV (reference sequence). CDR3 loop: CASSSLGDNQPQHF. The CDR3 DNA is TGTGCCAGCAGTTCCTTGGGGGACAATCAGCCCCAGCATTTT.

The rearrangement joins TRBV6-6 to TRBJ1-3; possible D gene TRBD1, 5 bases. Between the trimmed V and J ends, which lost 2 bases and 0 bases, there was a span of 8 bases. The length of the CDR3 is 15 residues. The V gene's germline CDR1 is MNHNY and CDR2 SVGAGI (reference sequence). CDR3 sequence: CASSYVGGSGNTIYF. The CDR3 region has the DNA TGTGCCAGCAGTTACGTCGGGGGCTCTGGAAACACCATATATTTT.

The chain has TRBV7-8 and TRBJ2-5, with D hard to call. The CDR3 has 13 amino acids. Germline V gene data show CDR1 as SGHVS and CDR2 as FQNEAQ. Trimming removed 4 bases from V and 1 base from J, with 7 bases in between. The CDR3 nucleotides are TGTGCCAGCAGCTCAGCGTCCCAAGAGACCCAGTACTTC. Residues: CASSSASQETQYF.

This clone has a single count. This chain connects TRBV6-6 to TRBJ1-5; no definite D call. The CDR3 spans 14 residues. Germline V lookup: CDR1 MNHNY, CDR2 SVGAGI (reference sequence). Trimming shortened V by 0 bases and J by 4 bases, and 7 bases separated the two germline ends. Written as DNA, the CDR3 is TGTGCCAGCAGTTACTCGGACCGAAATCAGCCCCAGCATTTT. As protein: CASSYSDRNQPQHF.

The V gene is TRBV21-1, the J gene TRBJ2-1. TRBV21-1 is given as a pseudogene. The CDR3 contains 15 residues. The CDR3 spells CASSKPGPTREEQFF. CDR3 coding DNA: TGTGCCAGCAGCAAACCCGGGCCAACCAGGGAGGAGCAGTTCTTC.

CDR3 loop: CATSRDRLAGEHEQYF. Written as DNA, the CDR3 is TGTGCCACCAGCAGAGACCGACTAGCGGGAGAACACGAGCAGTACTTC. V and J are TRBV15 and TRBJ2-7; 12 bases fit TRBD2. Per the germline V gene, CDR1 is LNHNV and CDR2 is YYDKDF (reference sequence). With 0 bases clipped from V and 5 bases from J, the junction kept 5 bases outside the gene matches. This CDR3 spans 16 amino acids. The full variable domain, with the rest looked up from reference TRBV15 and TRBJ2-7, is DAMVIQNPRYQVTQFGKPVTLSCSQTLNHNVMYWYQQKSSQAPKLLFHYYDKDFNNEADTPDNFQSRRPNTSFCFLDIRSPGLGDTAMYLCATSRDRLAGEHEQYFGPGTRLTVT.

This clone showed up just once. V is TRBV5-1 and J is TRBJ2-1; 7 nucleotides line up with TRBD2. Germline CDR1 is SGHRS and CDR2 is YFSETQ. The CDR3 totals 16 residues. V shed 0 bases, J shed 8 bases, and the junction held 11 bases outside the gene matches. CDR3 in amino acids: CASSLGYGGSGDEQFF. CDR3 coding DNA: TGCGCCAGCAGCTTGGGATACGGCGGGAGCGGGGATGAGCAGTTCTTC.

This clone was counted a single time. The rearrangement uses TRBV2 and TRBJ1-1, with D perhaps TRBD1 (6 bases). Per germline, CDR1 SNHLY and CDR2 FYNNEI. The V end lost 4 bases, the J end lost 10 bases, and 22 bases lay between the germline ends. CDR3 length: 15 amino acids. This chain's CDR3 is CASSADRSPEHGAFF. The CDR3 DNA is TGTGCCAGCAGTGCGGACAGATCTCCGGAACATGGAGCTTTCTTT.

The V and J genes are TRBV7-9 and TRBJ1-2; possibly TRBD1 for D (5 bases). Germline V gene lookup returns CDR1 SEHNR and CDR2 FQNEAQ (reference sequence). This CDR3 is 16 amino acids long. Trimming left V 5 bases short and J 3 bases short, with 19 bases between. CDR3 sequence (DNA): TGTGCCAGCAGCGAAGTAGACTCAGGGATTGACTATGGCTACACCTTC. The encoded protein is CASSEVDSGIDYGYTF.

The rearrangement links TRBV27 to TRBJ1-5; TRBD1 might be the D (5 bases). The germline gives CDR1 MNHEY, CDR2 SMNVEV (reference sequence). The V gene lost 6 bases and the J gene lost 9 bases, with 18 bases spanning the gap. There are 14 residues in the CDR3. CDR3 coding DNA: TGTGCCAGCAGGCCACAGGACTCAATCCGGCCCCAGCATTTT. It yields the protein CASRPQDSIRPQHF.

This chain links TRBV25-1 with TRBJ1-2, with D possibly being TRBD1 (6 bases). Germline CDR1 and CDR2: MGHDK and SYGVNS. The CDR3 consists of 13 residues. With 4 bases removed from V and 3 bases from J, the gap between germline ends came to 9 bases. CDR3 sequence reads: CASSGTEYYGYTF. In DNA, the CDR3 is TGTGCCAGCAGTGGGACAGAATACTATGGCTACACCTTC.

The genes are TRBV30 and TRBJ2-7; tentative D call: TRBD1 (6 bases). V lost 2 bases and J 7 bases, leaving 24 bases between the germline ends. Germline CDR1 GTSNPN, CDR2 SVGIG (reference sequence). The CDR3 has 16 residues. The CDR3 here is CAWSLTQGSSGNEQYF. The CDR3, as DNA: TGTGCCTGGAGTCTTACGCAGGGGAGCAGTGGAAATGAGCAGTACTTC.

This clone was observed a handful of times. The CDR3 is CASSSGGGPGDTQYF. In DNA form, the CDR3 reads TGTGCCAGCAGTTCGGGGGGAGGGCCGGGCGATACGCAGTATTTT. V and J are TRBV6-5 and TRBJ2-3, with 7 nucleotides matching TRBD2. The length of the CDR3 is 15 residues. Germline V gives CDR1 MNHEY, CDR2 SVGAGI. Unmatched junction bases numbered 10, after V lost 4 bases and J lost 6 bases.

This chain links TRBV5-5 with TRBJ2-7; D is perhaps TRBD2 (5 bases). The V and J ends lost 0 bases and 0 bases respectively, with 7 bases between them. The germline CDR1 and CDR2 sequences are SGHKS and YYEKEE (reference sequence). The CDR3 has 14 amino acids. The CDR3 DNA reads TGTGCCAGCAGCTTGGGCGGGTCCTCCTACGAGCAGTACTTC. Protein sequence: CASSLGGSSYEQYF.

The rearrangement uses TRBV19 and TRBJ1-2, with TRBD1 matching over 7 bases. The CDR3 extends over 14 amino acids. The germline CDR1 and CDR2 sequences are LNHDA and SQIVND (reference sequence). The J segment lost 3 bases and the V segment lost 4 bases, leaving 5 bases of the junction unmatched. CDR3 amino acids: CASSTVDRDYGYTF. In DNA, the CDR3 is TGTGCCAGTAGTACGGTAGACAGGGACTATGGCTACACCTTC.

The rearrangement uses TRBV29-1 and TRBJ2-3, with 14 bases fitting TRBD2. This CDR3 has 16 residues. The germline gives CDR1 SQVTM, CDR2 ANQGSEA. Trimming cost V 6 bases and J 0 bases; bases outside gene matches: 5. DNA for the CDR3: TGCAGCGTGACTAGCGGGAGGGCCCGAAGCACAGATACGCAGTATTTT. Translated, it gives CSVTSGRARSTDTQYF.

This clone was counted once. This chain uses TRBV19 with TRBJ1-5; D unclear. Looked up from germline, CDR1 is LNHDA and CDR2 is SQIVND (reference sequence). This CDR3 is built from 14 residues. V lost 3 bases, J lost 4 bases, and 10 bases lay in between. The DNA of the CDR3 is TGTGCCAGTAGTATGGAGTTCGGGAATCAGCCCCAGCATTTT. Residues: CASSMEFGNQPQHF.

CDR3 region: CASCADSTDEQFF. CDR3 DNA: TGTGCCTCCTGCGCGGACTCCACTGATGAGCAGTTCTTC. V usage is TRBV10-3 and J usage is TRBJ2-1; perhaps TRBD2 as D (5 bases). Trimming left V 11 bases short and J 8 bases short, with 19 bases between. The CDR3 is 13 residues long. Per the germline V gene, CDR1 is ENHRY and CDR2 is SYGVKD.

The chain joins TRBV5-6 to TRBJ2-7, with 14 bases fitting TRBD2. CDR1 and CDR2 from the germline V gene are SGHDT and YYEEEE. CDR3 size: 17 residues. J gave up 2 bases and V 4 bases, and 8 bases lay outside the gene matches. The CDR3 nucleotides are TGTGCCAGCAGCCGACTAGCGGGAGGGTTAAGAACCTACGAGCAGTACTTC. It yields the protein CASSRLAGGLRTYEQYF.

The chain links TRBV6-1 to TRBJ2-2; D ambiguous. Germline lookup yields CDR1 MNHNS and CDR2 SASEGT. The ends were cut back, 2 bases at V and 1 base at J, with 8 bases in the middle. This CDR3 spans 15 amino acids. The CDR3 loop reads CASSEITGNTGELFF. Written as DNA, the CDR3 is TGTGCCAGCAGTGAAATTACGGGGAACACCGGGGAGCTGTTTTTT.

The genes are TRBV24-1 and TRBJ2-1; the D gene is possibly TRBD2 (8 bases). V dropped 3 bases and J dropped 9 bases, with 17 bases sitting between them. This CDR3 has 15 residues. CDR1 and CDR2 from the germline V gene are KGHDR and SFDVKD. The CDR3 DNA reads as TGTGCCACCAGTGATCCGACAGGGCGGGAGGTTGAGCAGTTCTTC. Translation: CATSDPTGREVEQFF.